This T cell receptor beta chain appears in the sequencing data of a study of cytomegalovirus exposure and HLA in healthy donors. Points from the study as a whole: Analyzed later, association rates of TCRs varied across HLA loci, with DRB1 most and HLA-C fewest. Presence/absence analysis assumed near-uniform sequencing depth across donors. For most TCR sequences rarity was the rule, although some public TCRs occurred in many donors.

For this clone: Its antigen is still unknown. No conserved phenylalanine or tryptophan is present at the end of the CDR3, so a read error is the likely explanation. No DNA is shown, since the ends of the CDR3 on it are uncertain; the CDR3 is the one TCRdb lists.

Each donor was healthy, and each was a bone marrow donor. Germline CDR1 reads SGHDT; CDR2 reads YYEEEE. The CDR3 region is 14 residues in length, termini included. The study ran its PCR with 60 Vbeta and 13 Jbeta primers. Sequencing was performed with immunoSEQ multiplex PCR; in TCRdb, only in-frame clones are kept and a portion is missing. This table holds fewer than 100,000 clones, approximately 80% found once. The TCR sequence derives from a female donor in good health and CMV-seronegative. The rearrangement links TRBV5-6 to TRBJ2-7; the D segment call TRBD2 is taken from the table without a DNA check. The specimen was PBMCs. The CDR3 sequence is CASSTLTSGSGPTS.